This entry lists 10 T cell receptor beta chains sequenced from one sample in a study of beta chain features in type 1 diabetes. The authors reverse transcribed all of the isolated RNA, so sequencing captured expressed TCRB transcripts. TCRdb's copy holds only in-frame clones and misses some; the assay was immunoSEQ multiplex PCR. The sample lists around 250,000 clones; 55% to 70% were seen once. Specimen: naive CD4+ T cells from blood. The receptors were sampled from a man aged 25-40 years in good health.

V gene TRBV5-1 combines with J gene TRBJ2-7; D may be TRBD1 or TRBD2 (5 bases each). Germline V gene sequence: CDR1 SGHRS, CDR2 YFSETQ. Trimming removed 6 bases at V and 4 bases at J, with 20 bases between. The CDR3 is 15 residues long. For the CDR3, the DNA is TGCGCCAGCACCGATCTCCGGGACCGAGATTACGAGCAGTACTTC. Its translation is CASTDLRDRDYEQYF.

The chain employs TRBV7-2 and TRBJ1-2, with a weak D call TRBD1 (6 bases). The CDR3 length is 14 residues. Trimming left V 5 bases short and J 4 bases short, with 14 bases between. CDR1 is SGHTA, CDR2 FQGNSA, per germline. The CDR3: CASSELGQPYGYTF. The CDR3 DNA reads TGTGCCAGCAGCGAACTTGGACAGCCCTATGGCTACACCTTC. Looking up the rest from reference TRBV7-2 and TRBJ1-2 gives the full variable domain: GAGVSQSPSNKVTEKGKDVELRCDPISGHTALYWYRQSLGQGLEFLIYFQGNSAPDKSGLPSDRFSAERTGGSVSTLTIQRTQQEDSAVYLCASSELGQPYGYTFGSGTRLTVV.

This rearrangement joins TRBV7-2 to TRBJ1-6; D is unresolved. The V and J ends lost 5 bases and 10 bases respectively, with 15 bases between them. The CDR3 has 14 residues. Per the germline V gene, CDR1 is SGHTA and CDR2 is FQGNSA. The DNA of the CDR3 is TGTGCCAGCAGCCGTGATGGGCCCCTGTCACCCCTCCACTTT. This encodes CASSRDGPLSPLHF.

The CDR3 protein is CASSLSTETEAFF. CDR3 in DNA: TGTGCCAGCAGTTTATCTACGGAGACCGAAGCTTTCTTT. V and J are TRBV27 and TRBJ1-1; no firm D call. V gave up 0 bases and J gave up 8 bases, with 10 bases separating them. The CDR3 has 13 amino acids. Germline CDR1 reads MNHEY; CDR2 reads SMNVEV (reference sequence).

As concerns this clone: Other nucleotide sequences from this sample produce the same CDR3. The rearrangement uses TRBV5-1 and TRBJ2-3; no clear D gene. The CDR3 runs to 11 residues. Germline V lookup: CDR1 SGHRS, CDR2 YFSETQ. The ends were cut back, 7 bases at V and 1 base at J, with 4 bases in the middle. CDR3 in DNA: TGCGCCAGCGCTGGCACAGATACGCAGTATTTT. This gives the protein CASAGTDTQYF.

The genes are TRBV5-1 and TRBJ2-7; 7 bases agree with TRBD1. The ends lost 0 bases at V and 7 bases at J; junction bases unmatched: 7. CDR3 size: 14 residues. In germline, CDR1 is SGHRS, CDR2 YFSETQ. The DNA of the CDR3 is TGCGCCAGCAGCTTGGGCGGCAGGGGGAGTGAGCAGTACTTC. This translates into CASSLGGRGSEQYF.

This chain connects TRBV9 to TRBJ2-1, with TRBD2 matching over 12 bases. This CDR3 is built from 14 residues. Germline CDR1 is SGDLS and CDR2 is YYNGEE. Trimming removed 3 bases from V and 6 bases from J; junction bases left unmatched: 1. The CDR3 here is CASSGTSGANEQFF. The DNA of the CDR3 is TGTGCCAGCAGCGGGACTAGCGGGGCCAATGAGCAGTTCTTC.

The chain uses TRBV28 and TRBJ1-2; no definite D call. This CDR3 comprises 15 residues. V was pared by 4 bases and J by 0 bases, with 12 bases between. Germline values: CDR1 MDHEN, CDR2 SYDVKM. The CDR3 reads CASSSAYISNYGYTF. CDR3 DNA sequence: TGTGCCAGCAGTTCCGCGTACATTTCTAACTATGGCTACACCTTC.

J is TRBJ2-3 and V is TRBV28; 9 nucleotides line up with TRBD1. CDR3 length equals 14 residues. The V segment lost 6 bases and the J segment 6 bases; nucleotides outside the gene matches: 7. Germline values: CDR1 MDHEN, CDR2 SYDVKM. CDR3 DNA sequence: TGTGCCAGCAGCTCCGGGACAGGGAGGGATACGCAGTATTTT. Translating it yields CASSSGTGRDTQYF.

This clone was seen a handful of times. The chain links TRBV21-1 to TRBJ2-7. TRBV21-1 is a pseudogene segment. The CDR3 sequence is 13 residues long. CDR3 amino acids: CASSKEECPGQYF. The CDR3 DNA follows: TGTGCCAGCAGCAAAGAGGAGTGCCCAGGGCAGTACTTC.